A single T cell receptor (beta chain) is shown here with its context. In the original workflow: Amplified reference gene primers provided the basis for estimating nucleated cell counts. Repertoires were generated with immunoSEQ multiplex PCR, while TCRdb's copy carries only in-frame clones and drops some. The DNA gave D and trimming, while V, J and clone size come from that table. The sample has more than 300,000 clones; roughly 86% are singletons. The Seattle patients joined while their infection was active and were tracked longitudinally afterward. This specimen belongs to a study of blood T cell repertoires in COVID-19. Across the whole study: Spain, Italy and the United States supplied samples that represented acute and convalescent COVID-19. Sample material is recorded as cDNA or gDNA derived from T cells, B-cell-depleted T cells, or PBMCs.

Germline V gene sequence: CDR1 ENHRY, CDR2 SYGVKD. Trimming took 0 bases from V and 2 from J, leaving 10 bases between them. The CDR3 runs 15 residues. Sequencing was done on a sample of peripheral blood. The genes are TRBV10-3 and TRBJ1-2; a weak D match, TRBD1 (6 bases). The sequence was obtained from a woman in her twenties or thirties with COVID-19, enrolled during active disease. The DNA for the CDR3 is TGTGCCATCAGTGAGTCGAACAGGGTAAACTATGGCTACACCTTC. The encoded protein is CAISESNRVNYGYTF.